A selection of T cell receptor beta chains follows, all from one sample in a study of T cells after yellow fever vaccination. MiXCR was run by TCRdb on the 5' RACE reads, yielding one entry per CDR3 protein. The sample consists of 100,000 to 150,000 distinct CDR3 sequences, 6.5% to 8% of them appearing once. The specimen was CD4+ T cells sorted from PBMCs, collected 10 to 11 days after the first yellow fever vaccination. These receptors all come from a young man who received the YFV17D yellow fever vaccine. Both conserved end residues are part of each CDR3. Each record gives: clone size, V gene, D gene, J gene, CDR3 DNA, CDR3 protein. A D gene is named only where the DNA matches it firmly. A clone size is listed for some rows: how often the clone was seen (once, few, many), or a class if it is expanded.

few,TRBV5-4,-,TRBJ2-5,TGTGCCACCGCGGGACAGAAAGAGACCCAGTACTTC,CATAGQKETQYF
many,TRBV20-1,-,TRBJ1-2,TGCAGTGCTCCCGACGCGGGAATCGGCTACACCTTC,CSAPDAGIGYTF
many,TRBV5-1,TRBD1,TRBJ2-7,TGCGCCAGCAGCTTGGCGAGGACAGGGGGCGCCGAGGACGAGCAGTACTTC,CASSLARTGGAEDEQYF
many,TRBV4-1,-,TRBJ1-2,TGCGCCAGCAGCCAACAGAGCTATGGCTACACCTTC,CASSQQSYGYTF
many,TRBV7-2,TRBD1,TRBJ1-5,TGTGCCAGCAGCGACCGGGACAGGGGACTCAATCAGCCCCAGCATTTT,CASSDRDRGLNQPQHF
few,TRBV7-2,-,TRBJ2-7,TGTGCCAGCAGCTTATTTGGGATTGTACGGGAGCAGTACTTC,CASSLFGIVREQYF
few,TRBV19,-,TRBJ1-2,TGTGCCAGTAGTGGGCAGGCAGGGGCCTATGGCTACACCTTC,CASSGQAGAYGYTF
-,TRBV20-1,-,TRBJ2-3,TGCAGTGCACCTTACCTAAGCACAGATACGCAGTATTTT,CSAPYLSTDTQYF
many,TRBV5-1,-,TRBJ2-5,TGCGCCAGCAGCCCCCAAGAAGGTGGTGGGATGGAGACCCAGTACTTC,CASSPQEGGGMETQYF
-,TRBV12-3/TRBV12-4,TRBD1,TRBJ1-3,TGTGCCATCAGTTTAGCGCTGGCGGGACAGGGCTTCTCTGGAAACACCATATATTTT,CAISLALAGQGFSGNTIYF